The rows below give T cell receptor beta chains drawn from one sample of a study of T cell changes during pregnancy in multiple sclerosis. Repertoires were generated with immunoSEQ multiplex PCR, while TCRdb's copy carries only in-frame clones and drops some. The table has 20,000 to 25,000 clones, more than 70% seen once. The sample consisted of CD8+ T cells from peripheral blood mononuclear cells, taken before pregnancy. The receptors derive from a female donor with multiple sclerosis, enrolled in a pregnancy study. Both conserved end residues are part of each CDR3. Each record gives: V gene, J gene, D gene, clone size, CDR3 protein, CDR3 DNA. The D gene is left open where the match is weak. Some rows have no size entry. The others give once, few or many, or a class for an expanded clone.

TRBV29-1,TRBJ1-2,NA,NA,CSVEDRTGNTWHTF,TGCAGCGTTGAAGATCGGACGGGAAATACATGGCACACCTTC
TRBV5-6,TRBJ2-5,NA,NA,CASIRAEGRYQETQYF,TGTGCCAGCATTCGGGCGGAGGGGCGGTACCAAGAGACCCAGTACTTC
TRBV12-5,TRBJ2-2,TRBD1,NA,CASGSLTGVPNTGELFF,TGTGCTAGTGGTTCCCTAACAGGGGTCCCGAACACCGGGGAGCTGTTTTTT
TRBV13,TRBJ2-7,NA,NA,CASSLITLAYEQYF,TGTGCCAGCAGCCTAATCACCTTAGCGTACGAGCAGTACTTC
TRBV7-9,TRBJ2-3,NA,NA,CASSLEEQLHTQYF,TGTGCCAGCAGCTTAGAAGAACAGTTACATACGCAGTATTTT
TRBV6-1,TRBJ2-3,TRBD2,NA,CASSDGAGGPYTQYF,TGTGCCAGCAGTGATGGGGCGGGAGGGCCATATACGCAGTATTTT
TRBV28,TRBJ1-2,TRBD1,NA,CASSTGGTENTF,TGTGCCAGCAGCACAGGGGGGACGGAGAACACCTTC
TRBV7-3,TRBJ2-2,TRBD2,NA,CASSLSGGNTGELFF,TGTGCCAGCAGCTTAAGCGGGGGGAACACCGGGGAGCTGTTTTTT
TRBV10-3,TRBJ2-7,TRBD2,NA,CASGLAGYLYEQYF,TGTGCCAGTGGACTAGCGGGATACCTCTACGAGCAGTACTTC
TRBV30,TRBJ1-1,TRBD1,NA,CAWSRGTEAFF,TGTGCCTGGTCCAGGGGGACTGAAGCTTTCTTT
TRBV4-2,TRBJ2-3,TRBD2,few,CASSQELAGGPDTQYF,TGTGCCAGCAGCCAAGAACTAGCGGGAGGGCCAGATACGCAGTATTTT
TRBV7-2,TRBJ2-7,NA,few,CASSFGAGYEQYF,TGTGCCAGCAGCTTCGGTGCGGGGTACGAGCAGTACTTC
TRBV14,TRBJ1-4,NA,few,CASSQLPDAGNEKLFF,TGTGCCAGCAGCCAACTGCCGGACGCGGGTAATGAAAAACTGTTTTTT
TRBV6-1,TRBJ1-1,TRBD1,NA,CASSAGTGRTEAFF,TGTGCCAGCAGTGCCGGGACAGGGCGAACTGAAGCTTTCTTT
TRBV28,TRBJ2-1,TRBD1,NA,CASSLRGGTGVYNEQFF,TGTGCCAGCAGTTTAAGGGGTGGGACAGGGGTTTACAATGAGCAGTTCTTC
TRBV10-2,TRBJ1-2,TRBD1,NA,CASSGTQGHYGYTF,TGCGCCAGCAGCGGAACACAGGGGCACTATGGCTACACCTTC
TRBV7-9,TRBJ2-1,TRBD2,NA,CASSLVLAGELGGEQFF,TGTGCCAGCAGCTTAGTGCTAGCGGGAGAACTTGGCGGTGAGCAGTTCTTC
TRBV4-1,TRBJ2-5,NA,NA,CASSHRLGSQETQYF,TGCGCCAGCAGCCACAGACTAGGAAGCCAAGAGACCCAGTACTTC
TRBV11-2,TRBJ1-1,TRBD1,NA,CASSPPGQYSEAFF,TGTGCCAGCAGCCCCCCGGGACAGTACAGTGAAGCTTTCTTT
TRBV27,TRBJ1-1,TRBD1,NA,CASSGQGNTEAFF,TGTGCCAGCAGTGGACAGGGGAACACTGAAGCTTTCTTT
TRBV7-9,TRBJ1-1,TRBD1,NA,CASSLAMTGGTEAFF,TGTGCCAGCAGCTTAGCGATGACAGGGGGTACTGAAGCTTTCTTT
TRBV27,TRBJ2-1,NA,NA,CASSPPGGEQFF,TGTGCCAGCAGTCCTCCAGGAGGTGAGCAGTTCTTC
TRBV4-1,TRBJ2-7,NA,NA,CASSQAPGFYEQYF,TGCGCCAGCAGCCAAGCCCCCGGGTTCTACGAGCAGTACTTC
TRBV2,TRBJ1-2,NA,few,CASSRLRTDLYGYTF,TGTGCCAGCAGTCGGCTCCGGACAGACCTCTATGGCTACACCTTC
TRBV9,TRBJ2-5,TRBD2,NA,CASSVESGSRWETQYF,TGTGCCAGCAGCGTTGAGAGCGGGAGTAGGTGGGAGACCCAGTACTTC
TRBV7-3,TRBJ2-7,TRBD2,NA,CASTLFRTSGTYEQYF,TGTGCCAGCACCTTGTTCCGGACTAGCGGAACCTACGAGCAGTACTTC
TRBV7-4,TRBJ1-1,TRBD1,NA,CASSLALGTAVAEAFF,TGTGCCAGCAGCTTAGCGCTAGGGACAGCCGTAGCAGAAGCTTTCTTT
TRBV19,TRBJ2-1,NA,NA,CASSTPWDSPSYNEQFF,TGTGCCAGTAGTACACCTTGGGACTCGCCCTCCTACAATGAGCAGTTCTTC
TRBV7-9,TRBJ2-7,TRBD1,NA,CASSPIQGGTYEQYF,TGTGCCAGCAGCCCTATACAGGGGGGAACCTACGAGCAGTACTTC
TRBV4-1,TRBJ2-3,NA,once,CASSHLQGDTQYF,TGCGCCAGCAGCCACCTTCAGGGGGATACGCAGTATTTT
TRBV13,TRBJ2-2,NA,NA,CASSPFTGTGELFF,TGTGCCAGCAGCCCCTTTACAGGGACCGGGGAGCTGTTTTTT
TRBV4-1,TRBJ2-7,TRBD2,NA,CASSQGGGGYEQYF,TGCGCCAGCAGCCAAGGCGGGGGGGGCTACGAGCAGTACTTC
TRBV28,TRBJ1-2,NA,NA,CASSLCPDSNYGYTF,TGTGCCAGCAGTTTATGCCCGGACAGCAATTATGGCTACACCTTC
TRBV7-9,TRBJ1-4,TRBD1,once,CASSLEESRGLMSNEKLFF,TGTGCCAGCAGCTTAGAAGAGTCCAGGGGGCTGATGTCTAATGAAAAACTGTTTTTT
TRBV7-2,TRBJ2-7,TRBD2,NA,CASSSLSGRSDEQYF,TGTGCCAGCAGCTCGTTAAGCGGGAGGTCGGACGAGCAGTACTTC
TRBV12-5,TRBJ1-1,NA,NA,CASGLTGNTEAFF,TGTGCTAGTGGTTTGACAGGGAACACTGAAGCTTTCTTT
TRBV28,TRBJ2-5,TRBD2,NA,CASSGRASLERETQYF,TGTGCCAGCAGCGGGAGGGCCTCGTTGGAGCGAGAGACCCAGTACTTC